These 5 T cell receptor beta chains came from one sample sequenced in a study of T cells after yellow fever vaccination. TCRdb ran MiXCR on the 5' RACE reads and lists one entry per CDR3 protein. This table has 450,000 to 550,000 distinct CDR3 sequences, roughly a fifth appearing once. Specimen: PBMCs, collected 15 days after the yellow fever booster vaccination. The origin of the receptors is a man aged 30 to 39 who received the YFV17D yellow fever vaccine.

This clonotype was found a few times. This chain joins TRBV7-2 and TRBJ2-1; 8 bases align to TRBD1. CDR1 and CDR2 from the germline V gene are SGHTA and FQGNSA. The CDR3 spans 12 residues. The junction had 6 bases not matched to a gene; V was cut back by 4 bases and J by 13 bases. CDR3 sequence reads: CASSYRQGPQFF. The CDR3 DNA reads TGTGCCAGCAGCTACCGACAGGGGCCTCAGTTCTTC. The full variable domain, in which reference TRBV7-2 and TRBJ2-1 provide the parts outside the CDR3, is GAGVSQSPSNKVTEKGKDVELRCDPISGHTALYWYRQSLGQGLEFLIYFQGNSAPDKSGLPSDRFSAERTGGSVSTLTIQRTQQEDSAVYLCASSYRQGPQFFGPGTRLTVL.

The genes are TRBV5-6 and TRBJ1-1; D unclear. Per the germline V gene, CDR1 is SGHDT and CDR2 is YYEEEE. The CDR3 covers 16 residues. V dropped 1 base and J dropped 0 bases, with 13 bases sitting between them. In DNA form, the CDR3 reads TGTGCCAGCAGCTTGTTTGATACGTCCATGAACACTGAAGCTTTCTTT. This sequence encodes CASSLFDTSMNTEAFF.

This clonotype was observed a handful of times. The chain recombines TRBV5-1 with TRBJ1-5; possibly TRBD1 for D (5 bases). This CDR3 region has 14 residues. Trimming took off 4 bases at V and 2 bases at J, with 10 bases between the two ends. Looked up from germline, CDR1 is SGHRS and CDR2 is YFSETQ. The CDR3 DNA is TGCGCCAGCAGCGACGGGGACCGCAATCAGCCCCAGCATTTT. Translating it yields CASSDGDRNQPQHF.

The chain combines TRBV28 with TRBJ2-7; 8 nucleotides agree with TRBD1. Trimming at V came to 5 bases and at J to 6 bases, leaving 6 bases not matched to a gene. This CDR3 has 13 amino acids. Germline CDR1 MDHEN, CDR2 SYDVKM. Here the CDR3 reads CASSRTGWGEQYF. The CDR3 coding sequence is TGTGCCAGCAGTCGGACAGGGTGGGGCGAGCAGTACTTC. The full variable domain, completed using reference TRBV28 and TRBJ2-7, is DVKVTQSSRYLVKRTGEKVFLECVQDMDHENMFWYRQDPGLGLRLIYFSYDVKMKEKGDIPEGYSVSREKKERFSLILESASTNQTSMYLCASSRTGWGEQYFGPGTRLTVT.

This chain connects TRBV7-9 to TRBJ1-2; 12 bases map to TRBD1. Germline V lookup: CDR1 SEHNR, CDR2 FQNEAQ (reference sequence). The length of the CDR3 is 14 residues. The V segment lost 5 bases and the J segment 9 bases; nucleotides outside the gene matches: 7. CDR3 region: CASSPGTGGVSYTF. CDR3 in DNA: TGTGCCAGCAGCCCAGGGACAGGGGGCGTAAGCTACACCTTC.